This T cell receptor (beta chain) came from a study of Graves' ophthalmopathy and Graves' hyperthyroidism. Study conclusions and caveats: In blood appeared most of the expanded thyroid clonotypes whose frequency exceeded 0.001.

None of the included patients had other autoimmune diseases, uncontrolled infections, pregnancy or lactation, as these led to exclusion. The diagnosis combined clinical symptoms, thyroxine, TRAb, thyroid ultrasound and orbital computed tomography scans. This clonotype has at least ten counts. Its specificity is not known. The CDR3 is 17 amino acids. Germline-derived CDR1 and CDR2 are MDHEN and SYDVKM. V gave up 2 bases and J gave up 2 bases, with 16 bases separating them. The authors amplified TCR beta CDR3 regions from RNA transcripts. Second-round multiplex PCR came after first-round RT-PCR with HTBI primers. TCRdb reprocessed the multiplex PCR reads with MiXCR, giving one entry per CDR3 protein. The sample yields about 370,000 distinct CDR3 sequences, 15% to 20% seen once.

This receptor was taken from a woman under 30 with Graves' ophthalmopathy. The chain uses TRBV28 and TRBJ1-5, with D maybe TRBD1 (5 bases). What was sequenced was peripheral blood. CDR3 sequence: CASSLTIRDFGNQPQHF. The CDR3 DNA reads TGTGCCAGCAGTTTAACGATTCGGGACTTCGGCAATCAGCCCCAGCATTTT. Together with reference TRBV28 and TRBJ1-5, the CDR3 gives the full variable domain: DVKVTQSSRYLVKRTGEKVFLECVQDMDHENMFWYRQDPGLGLRLIYFSYDVKMKEKGDIPEGYSVSREKKERFSLILESASTNQTSMYLCASSLTIRDFGNQPQHFGDGTRLSIL.